The 14 T cell receptor beta chains in this list originate from one sample, sequenced in a study of radiation and T cells in renal cell carcinoma (TCRdb year 2020). The time point label, read with the paper, signifies: blood 2 weeks post-SBRT. What this sample's treatment or condition label stands for: 15 Gy SBRT to primary tumor, nephrectomy 4 weeks later. The receptor library was made with the immunoSEQ multiplex PCR assay. Sourced from immuneACCESS, this table was stored by TCRdb with only in-frame sequences that have V and J called. A share of the clones is absent; for the studies checked, an unresolved V gene accounts for under half, and the remainder has no known explanation. The table for this sample lists about 26,000 clones; 81% of them were counted only once. The top ten clonotypes cover roughly 30% of the sample. This specimen consisted of blood, obtained from a patient whose treatment included radiotherapy and nephrectomy. These receptors were taken from a man aged 60-69 years with renal cell carcinoma.

The rearrangement uses TRBV7-9 and TRBJ2-1; TRBD1 might be the D (6 bases). The germline CDR1 and CDR2 sequences are SEHNR and FQNEAQ (reference sequence). Deletions cut 5 bases from V and 5 bases from J, with 16 bases between. The CDR3 contains 15 residues. The CDR3 sequence is CASSPPGTPDNEQFF. The CDR3 region has the DNA TGTGCCAGCAGCCCTCCCGGGACACCCGACAATGAGCAGTTCTTC.

The sample holds a few counts of this clone. V and J are TRBV5-5 and TRBJ2-2; possible D gene TRBD2, 6 bases. This CDR3 spans 15 amino acids. Trimming left V 0 bases short and J 7 bases short, with 13 bases between. Germline values: CDR1 SGHKS, CDR2 YYEKEE (reference sequence). The CDR3: CASSLEGLRGGELFF. The CDR3 DNA reads as TGTGCCAGCAGCTTGGAGGGACTTCGAGGCGGGGAGCTGTTTTTT. The whole variable domain, filled in from reference TRBV5-5 and TRBJ2-2, reads DAGVTQSPTHLIKTRGQQVTLRCSPISGHKSVSWYQQVLGQGPQFIFQYYEKEERGRGNFPDRFSARQFPNYSSELNVNALLLGDSALYLCASSLEGLRGGELFFGEGSRLTVL.

V gene TRBV6-5 combines with J gene TRBJ2-3; 7 bases are shared with TRBD2. Trimming at V came to 5 bases and at J to 5 bases, leaving 7 bases not matched to a gene. Per the germline V gene, CDR1 is MNHEY and CDR2 is SVGAGI. The CDR3 spans 14 residues. The CDR3 loop reads CASSRDYGGDTQYF. For the CDR3, the DNA is TGTGCCAGCAGTCGGGACTACGGCGGAGATACGCAGTATTTT.

The rearrangement uses TRBV6-1 and TRBJ1-2; 10 bases are shared with TRBD1. Germline lookup yields CDR1 MNHNS and CDR2 SASEGT. The CDR3 length is 14 residues. With V trimmed by 5 bases and J by 4 bases, 4 bases remained unmatched. The CDR3 DNA reads TGTGCCAGCAGTTGGACAGGGGGAAGCTATGGCTACACCTTC. Its protein product is CASSWTGGSYGYTF.

The chain recombines TRBV30 with TRBJ2-6; no definite D call. CDR3 length: 16 amino acids. Germline values: CDR1 GTSNPN, CDR2 SVGIG (reference sequence). Trimming took 1 base from V and 0 from J, leaving 10 bases between them. The CDR3 spells CAWSELGSSGANVLTF. The CDR3 coding sequence is TGTGCCTGGAGTGAACTTGGGTCCTCTGGGGCCAACGTCCTGACTTTC.

The genes are TRBV7-9 and TRBJ2-7, with D possibly being TRBD2 (6 bases). Trimming shortened V by 4 bases and J by 3 bases, and 16 bases separated the two germline ends. This CDR3 region has 15 residues. CDR1 and CDR2 (germline): SEHNR, FQNEAQ (reference sequence). CDR3 nucleotide sequence: TGTGCCAGCAGCTCGGCCCTAGCGCTGAACTACGAGCAGTACTTC. Its translation is CASSSALALNYEQYF.

The chain couples TRBV21-1 to TRBJ2-1; the table's D call of TRBD1 was not tested on the DNA. TRBV21-1 is shown as a pseudogene. The length of the CDR3 is 18 residues. Here the CDR3 DNA reads TGTGCCAGCAGCAAAGACAGGGGGCAGGAGGGTTTGGACAATGAGCAGTTCTTC. This encodes CASSKDRGQEGLDNEQFF.

The rearrangement joins TRBV9 to TRBJ2-5; weak D call: TRBD2 (6 bases). This CDR3 region has 15 residues. The V gene's germline CDR1 is SGDLS and CDR2 YYNGEE. Trimming removed 3 bases at V and 5 bases at J, with 17 bases between. CDR3 in amino acids: CASSDGRRAWETQYF. Here the CDR3 DNA reads TGTGCCAGCAGCGACGGGAGACGAGCTTGGGAGACCCAGTACTTC.

The chain carries TRBV9 and TRBJ2-3; no clear D gene. Germline V gives CDR1 SGDLS, CDR2 YYNGEE. The V and J ends lost 1 base and 6 bases respectively, with 9 bases between them. The CDR3 contains 13 residues. In nucleotides, the CDR3 is TGTGCCAGCAGCGTATCTAGTCGGGATACGCAGTATTTT. This codes for CASSVSSRDTQYF.

The J gene is TRBJ2-7, the V gene TRBV28, with a tentative D call TRBD2 (5 bases). Between the trimmed V and J ends, which lost 8 bases and 1 base, there was a span of 18 bases. CDR3 length: 15 residues. CDR1 is MDHEN and CDR2 is SYDVKM in the germline V gene. In DNA form, the CDR3 reads TGTGCCAGCCGCCTGGAGAGCGGAGGTTCCTACGAGCAGTACTTC. It encodes CASRLESGGSYEQYF. The full variable domain, in which reference TRBV28 and TRBJ2-7 provide the parts outside the CDR3, is DVKVTQSSRYLVKRTGEKVFLECVQDMDHENMFWYRQDPGLGLRLIYFSYDVKMKEKGDIPEGYSVSREKKERFSLILESASTNQTSMYLCASRLESGGSYEQYFGPGTRLTVT.

The genes are TRBV19 and TRBJ1-1; D gene uncertain. Germline V gene lookup returns CDR1 LNHDA and CDR2 SQIVND (reference sequence). V dropped 2 bases and J dropped 4 bases, with 8 bases sitting between them. This CDR3 is 13 amino acids long. In nucleotides, the CDR3 is TGTGCCAGTAGTATACAGCGGACCACTGAAGCTTTCTTT. Translation gives CASSIQRTTEAFF.

The V and J genes are TRBV11-2 and TRBJ2-4; no clear D. CDR1 is SGHAT, CDR2 FQNNGV, per germline. This CDR3 spans 14 amino acids. V was clipped by 5 bases and J by 0 bases, with 8 bases between them. CDR3 loop: CASSPDRAKNIQYF. CDR3 coding DNA: TGTGCCAGCAGCCCCGATCGAGCCAAAAACATTCAGTACTTC.

V and J are TRBV7-8 and TRBJ1-1, with unresolved D. The CDR3 length is 12 residues. Deletions cut 3 bases from V and 5 bases from J, with 7 bases between. Germline lookup yields CDR1 SGHVS and CDR2 FQNEAQ. The CDR3 loop is CASSFGVTEAFF. Here the CDR3 DNA reads TGTGCCAGCAGCTTTGGCGTAACTGAAGCTTTCTTT.

V is TRBV20-1 and J is TRBJ2-1, with a possible D match to TRBD1 (6 bases). V shed 5 bases and J shed 10 bases, with 12 bases lying between them. Germline V gene lookup returns CDR1 DFQATT and CDR2 SNEGSKA (reference sequence). This CDR3 contains 11 residues. The CDR3 nucleotides read TGCAGTGCTCTCCGGGACATAGAGCAGTTCTTC. Its protein product is CSALRDIEQFF.